This entry features one T cell receptor beta chain sequence. Its cognate antigen is unknown. The data belong to a study of beta chain features in type 1 diabetes. The V end lost 5 bases, the J end lost 6 bases, and 8 bases lay between the germline ends. Germline V lookup: CDR1 MNHEY, CDR2 SMNVEV (reference sequence). CDR3 size: 12 residues. Sequenced material consisted of expressed TCRB transcripts (all of the isolated RNA was reverse transcribed). Sequencing used immunoSEQ multiplex PCR; TCRdb keeps in-frame clones, though not all of them. The table has about half a million clones, about 10% seen once; the top ten hold roughly 0.046%. Study observations and caveats: Researchers report that Type 1 diabetes patients had moderately but significantly shorter TCRB CDR3s across all four CD4+ subsets.

One heparinised blood draw, averaging roughly 0.11 L, came from each donor. Via CD45RO/CCR7/CD25/CD127/CD95/CD27, cells of the CD4+ naive, central memory, regulatory and stem cell-like memory subsets were sorted. The TCR comes from a woman aged 18-35 years in good health. Specimen: naive CD4+ T cells from blood. The J gene is TRBJ2-1, the V gene TRBV27; TRBD1 is a possible D gene (6 bases). CDR3 sequence reads: CASSNRVNEQFF. As DNA, the CDR3 is TGTGCCAGCAGTAACAGGGTCAATGAGCAGTTCTTC.